This entry features one T cell receptor beta chain sequence. Its antigen is undetermined. The data are from a study of graft-versus-host responses after intestinal transplantation. Study summary: Recipients got multivisceral, liver-intestinal, or isolated intestinal transplants. Tacrolimus plus steroids were given to all recipients for roughly three years, preceded by anti-thymocyte globulin induction. Study-level points and caveats: In recipient marrow, GvH clones were found, and some appeared first in ileum or blood.

Here immunoSEQ multiplex PCR was the method, and the copy in TCRdb shows in-frame clones only, minus some. Among roughly 34,000 clones listed, around 94% were seen once. Germline trimming cut 7 bases from V and 9 bases from J; bases unmatched to any gene: 14. Looked up from germline, CDR1 is SQVTM and CDR2 is ANQGSEA. CDR3 length: 15 amino acids. The chain has TRBV29-1 and TRBJ2-3, with 12 bases fitting TRBD2. Specimen: unstimulated CD4+ T cells sorted from spleen or lymph node cells, collected before transplant. The receptor was derived from a human donor who was the organ donor for an intestinal transplant. CDR3 coding DNA: TGCAGCGCCGAGATGTCCCCTAGCGGGGGGGGGACGCAGTATTTT. Residues: CSAEMSPSGGGTQYF.